This TCR beta chain was captured in a study of post-analysis software for immune sequencing data. Study overall: There were relapsing-remitting, secondary progressive and progressive-relapsing multiple sclerosis among the disease courses included. Regarding the study as a whole: By F measure, strong co-clustering occurred among samples prepared in the same batch. Controls showed lower frequencies than patients for roughly five TRBV segments, and TRBV5-6, TRBV5-1 and TRBV20-1 were among these. The normalized Chao1 diversity of multiple sclerosis patients was significantly lower than that of controls.

Germline V CDR1 and CDR2: SGHDN, FVKESK. The CDR3 extends over 23 amino acids. Trimming removed 0 bases from V and 0 bases from J; junction bases left unmatched: 23. Note on this clonotype: Its cognate antigen is unknown.

Unique molecular identifiers tagged the TCR beta cDNA libraries. Hundreds of thousands of cDNA molecules were obtained from 1 to 10 million T cells. TCRdb recomputed calls from the PCR reads with MiXCR, one row per CDR3 protein. Of about 200,000 distinct CDR3 sequences listed, roughly 28% are singletons. This chain connects TRBV14 to TRBJ1-5, with 7 bases fitting TRBD1. The origin of this receptor is a girl aged 2 to 17 with multiple sclerosis. Sequencing used blood. As DNA, the CDR3 is TGTGCCAGCAGCCAAGATCAGATGGACAGGAAAGAGGGATTCAGGTATAGCAATCAGCCCCAGCATTTT. This sequence encodes CASSQDQMDRKEGFRYSNQPQHF.